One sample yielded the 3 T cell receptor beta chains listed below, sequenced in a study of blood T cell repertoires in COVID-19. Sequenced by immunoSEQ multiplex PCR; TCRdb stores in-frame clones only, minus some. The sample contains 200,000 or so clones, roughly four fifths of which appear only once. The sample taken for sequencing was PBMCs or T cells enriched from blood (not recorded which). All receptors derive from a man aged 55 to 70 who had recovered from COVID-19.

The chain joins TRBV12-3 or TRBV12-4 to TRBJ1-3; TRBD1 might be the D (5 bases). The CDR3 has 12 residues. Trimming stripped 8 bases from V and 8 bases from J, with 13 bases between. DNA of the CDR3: TGTGCCAGCTCGCGGGGAGGGGACACCATATATTTT. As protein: CASSRGGDTIYF.

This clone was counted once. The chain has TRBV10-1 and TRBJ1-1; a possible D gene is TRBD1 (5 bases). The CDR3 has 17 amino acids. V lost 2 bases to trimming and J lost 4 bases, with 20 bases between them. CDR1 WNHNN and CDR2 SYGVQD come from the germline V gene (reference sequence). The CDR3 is CASSEGGRRFRVTEAFF. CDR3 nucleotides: TGCGCCAGCAGTGAGGGGGGGAGGAGATTTAGGGTCACTGAAGCTTTCTTT.

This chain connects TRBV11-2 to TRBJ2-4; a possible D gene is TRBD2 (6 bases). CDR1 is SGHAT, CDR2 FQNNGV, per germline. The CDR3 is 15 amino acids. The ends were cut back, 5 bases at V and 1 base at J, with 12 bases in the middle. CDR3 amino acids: CASSTSGGAKNIQYF. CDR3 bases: TGTGCCAGCAGCACTAGTGGGGGGGCCAAAAACATTCAGTACTTC.